This passage covers 17 T cell receptor beta chains from one sample sequenced in a study of T cell responses to AZD1222 COVID-19 vaccine. The method was immunoSEQ multiplex PCR; TCRdb's version includes in-frame clones alone and lacks a portion of them. The sample carries some 150,000 clones, 89% recorded once. The specimen comprised peripheral blood, sampled on day 0 of AZD1222 vaccination. These receptors originate from an adult in good health.

The rearrangement links TRBV30 to TRBJ1-3; no reliable D call. Deletions cut 0 bases from V and 1 base from J, with 22 bases between. CDR1 and CDR2 from the germline V gene are GTSNPN and SVGIG (reference sequence). This CDR3 is built from 19 residues. The CDR3 DNA sequence: TGTGCCTGGAGTGTTTGGGATAACAAATATTCTGAATCTGGAAACACCATATATTTT. The encoded protein is CAWSVWDNKYSESGNTIYF.

The J gene is TRBJ2-3, the V gene TRBV4-3; maybe TRBD1 (6 bases). V lost 5 bases and J lost 2, with 17 bases in between. The CDR3 is made up of 16 amino acids. Germline V gene lookup returns CDR1 LGHNA and CDR2 YSLEER. The CDR3 here is CASSRQVFPPTDTQYF. CDR3 coding DNA: TGCGCCAGCAGCAGACAGGTTTTTCCACCCACAGATACGCAGTATTTT.

This chain joins TRBV19 and TRBJ1-1; weak D call: TRBD1 (5 bases). This CDR3 is built from 15 residues. Germline V lookup: CDR1 LNHDA, CDR2 SQIVND (reference sequence). Trimming removed 6 bases from V and 0 bases from J, with 14 bases in between. CDR3 DNA sequence: TGTGCCAGTAGCCGGGACGGCTCCATGAACACTGAAGCTTTCTTT. Its protein is CASSRDGSMNTEAFF.

The rearrangement uses TRBV11-1 and TRBJ1-1; D not resolved. This CDR3 spans 15 amino acids. Germline CDR1 SGHAT, CDR2 FQDESV (reference sequence). The V and J ends lost 5 bases and 0 bases respectively, with 13 bases between them. The CDR3 DNA is TGTGCCAGCAGCCCTCAAAGTATTTTGAACACTGAAGCTTTCTTT. Its protein product is CASSPQSILNTEAFF. Using reference TRBV11-1 and TRBJ1-1 for the parts outside the CDR3, the full variable domain is EAEVAQSPRYKITEKSQAVAFWCDPISGHATLYWYRQILGQGPELLVQFQDESVVDDSQLPKDRFSAERLKGVDSTLKIQPAELGDSAMYLCASSPQSILNTEAFFGQGTRLTVV.

Only one count was recorded for this clone. The chain couples TRBV6-6 to TRBJ1-3, with 10 bases fitting TRBD1. J gave up 3 bases and V 6 bases, and 5 bases lay outside the gene matches. Germline V CDR1 and CDR2: MNHNY, SVGAGI (reference sequence). This CDR3 has 15 residues. The CDR3 sequence is CASSPRDRGGNTIYF. In DNA form, the CDR3 reads TGTGCCAGCAGCCCGAGGGACAGGGGTGGAAACACCATATATTTT.

This chain uses TRBV4-3 with TRBJ1-2, with D possibly being TRBD1 (6 bases). CDR1 is LGHNA and CDR2 is YSLEER in the germline V gene. The CDR3 spans 13 residues. Between the trimmed V and J ends, which lost 3 bases and 13 bases, there was a span of 18 bases. The CDR3 protein is CASSQDPAGAATF. The CDR3 nucleotides are TGCGCCAGCAGCCAGGATCCGGCAGGGGCGGCCACCTTC.

This chain joins TRBV29-1 and TRBJ1-3; perhaps TRBD1 as D (5 bases). Germline assignment: CDR1 SQVTM and CDR2 ANQGSEA. The V end lost 5 bases, the J end lost 4 bases, and 15 bases lay between the germline ends. The CDR3 length is 14 residues. Here the CDR3 DNA reads TGCAGCGTTCGGACGGGGACTATCGGAAACACCATATATTTT. Its protein product is CSVRTGTIGNTIYF.

The V gene is TRBV7-2, the J gene TRBJ1-2, with D tentatively TRBD1 (6 bases). Trimming removed 4 bases from V and 4 bases from J, with 13 bases in between. The germline CDR1 and CDR2 sequences are SGHTA and FQGNSA. The CDR3 has 14 residues. The CDR3 loop reads CASSSITGPYGYTF. The CDR3 coding sequence is TGTGCCAGCAGCTCAATCACAGGGCCCTATGGCTACACCTTC.

The genes are TRBV5-1 and TRBJ2-7; the D gene could be TRBD1 or TRBD2 (6 bases each). Per the germline V gene, CDR1 is SGHRS and CDR2 is YFSETQ. Trimming stripped 3 bases from V and 0 bases from J, with 16 bases between. The CDR3 totals 16 residues. The CDR3 reads CASSSLVGGSSYEQYF. CDR3 bases: TGCGCCAGCAGCTCCCTAGTGGGGGGCAGCTCCTACGAGCAGTACTTC.

The rearrangement uses TRBV18 and TRBJ2-7; D not certain. The CDR3 runs 14 residues. V gave up 4 bases and J gave up 0 bases, with 10 bases separating them. CDR1 KGHSH and CDR2 LQKENI come from the germline V gene. This CDR3 is CASSHDVASYEQYF. The CDR3 DNA is TGTGCCAGCTCACACGACGTAGCCTCCTACGAGCAGTACTTC.

The chain uses TRBV10-3 and TRBJ2-5, with 8 nucleotides matching TRBD2. The CDR3 extends over 13 amino acids. The V gene end was trimmed by 7 bases and the J gene end by 4 bases; junction bases not matched to a gene: 5. In germline, CDR1 is ENHRY, CDR2 SYGVKD. In DNA, the CDR3 is TGTGCCATCAAGGGACTAGAAATAGAGACCCAGTACTTC. This codes for CAIKGLEIETQYF.

The chain recombines TRBV11-2 with TRBJ1-1; 8 bases map to TRBD1. Germline trimming cut 3 bases from V and 1 base from J; bases unmatched to any gene: 7. Germline lookup yields CDR1 SGHAT and CDR2 FQNNGV. The CDR3 is 16 residues long. CDR3 sequence: CASSLLRGQKNTEAFF. The CDR3 region has the DNA TGTGCCAGCAGCTTGCTCAGGGGGCAAAAGAACACTGAAGCTTTCTTT.

This clone showed up just once. V is TRBV19 and J is TRBJ2-2; D remains ambiguous. The V and J ends lost 3 bases and 6 bases respectively, with 14 bases between them. This CDR3 is built from 15 residues. Germline assignment: CDR1 LNHDA and CDR2 SQIVND (reference sequence). CDR3 protein: CASSMVRMSPGELFF. DNA for the CDR3: TGTGCCAGTAGTATGGTCCGGATGAGCCCCGGGGAGCTGTTTTTT.

CDR3 sequence reads: CASSPGTGYNEQFF. The CDR3, as DNA: TGTGCCAGCTCACCCGGGACAGGGTACAATGAGCAGTTCTTC. The chain couples TRBV18 to TRBJ2-1, with 9 bases fitting TRBD1. The CDR3 extends over 14 amino acids. Germline CDR1 and CDR2: KGHSH and LQKENI. V trimming: 3 bases; J trimming: 4 bases; junction bases outside the gene matches: 1.

The rearrangement uses TRBV28 and TRBJ1-2, with a tentative D call TRBD1 (5 bases). CDR1 MDHEN and CDR2 SYDVKM come from the germline V gene. The CDR3 runs 14 residues. V was shortened by 3 bases and J by 0 bases, with 8 bases between the two germline ends. Here the CDR3 DNA reads TGTGCCAGCAGTTTGGAAGGGGCTAACTATGGCTACACCTTC. Its translation is CASSLEGANYGYTF.

This clone was detected only a few times. V and J are TRBV6-2 or TRBV6-3 and TRBJ1-2; 10 nucleotides line up with TRBD1. The germline V gene has CDR1 MNHEY and CDR2 SVGEGT. The V gene end was trimmed by 5 bases and the J gene end by 4 bases; junction bases not matched to a gene: 1. There are 13 residues in the CDR3. CDR3 residues: CASSRTGGYGYTF. Written as DNA, the CDR3 is TGTGCCAGCAGTCGGACAGGGGGCTATGGCTACACCTTC.

The CDR3 DNA is TGCGCCAGCAGCCAAGATGACAGAGCTAACTATGGCTACACCTTC. This gives the protein CASSQDDRANYGYTF. V gene TRBV4-1 combines with J gene TRBJ1-2, with a possible D match to TRBD1 (5 bases). The germline gives CDR1 MGHRA, CDR2 YSYEKL. The CDR3 has 15 residues. Trimming took 0 bases from V and 0 from J, leaving 8 bases between them.